Presented here are 5 T cell receptor beta chains from one specimen sequenced in a study of shared clonotypes between healthy human individuals. TCRdb's copy holds only in-frame clones and misses some; the assay was immunoSEQ multiplex PCR. The sample includes 600,000 to 750,000 clones, about nine tenths of them seen just once. Sequencing used memory CD8+ T cells from PBMCs. This sample's subset: CD45RO+ cells pooled with CCR7-negative TemRA cells. These receptors originate from a man aged 18 to 30 in good health. Some clones in this sample may be carry-over from other donors' samples.

V gene TRBV28 combines with J gene TRBJ2-3; D might be TRBD2 (5 bases). Trimming removed 4 bases from V and 4 bases from J, with 18 bases in between. Germline V gives CDR1 MDHEN, CDR2 SYDVKM. The CDR3 has 16 amino acids. DNA of the CDR3: TGTGCCAGCAGTTCCCTATGGACTGGGCGGGCAGATACGCAGTATTTT. Translating gives CASSSLWTGRADTQYF. Full variable domain (missing parts from reference TRBV28 and TRBJ2-3): DVKVTQSSRYLVKRTGEKVFLECVQDMDHENMFWYRQDPGLGLRLIYFSYDVKMKEKGDIPEGYSVSREKKERFSLILESASTNQTSMYLCASSSLWTGRADTQYFGPGTRLTVL.

The chain is built from TRBV27 and TRBJ2-7; 10 nucleotides match TRBD2. The V gene's germline CDR1 is MNHEY and CDR2 SMNVEV (reference sequence). The CDR3 consists of 18 residues. After removal of 2 bases from V and 1 base from J, the junction contained 11 bases not matched to a gene. The CDR3 is CASSLIGLLAGGSYEQYF. The CDR3 region has the DNA TGTGCCAGCAGTTTAATCGGGCTCTTAGCGGGAGGATCCTACGAGCAGTACTTC.

The gene calls are TRBV10-3 and TRBJ2-7; 8 positions agree with TRBD2. This CDR3 has 13 amino acids. J lost 5 bases, V lost 6 bases, and 6 bases had no gene match. Per germline, CDR1 ENHRY and CDR2 SYGVKD. The CDR3 here is CAIRAGEVDEQYF. The CDR3 region has the DNA TGTGCCATCAGAGCGGGAGAGGTGGACGAGCAGTACTTC.

The chain links TRBV19 to TRBJ2-7; TRBD2 agrees at 14 bases. V was clipped by 0 bases and J by 3 bases; unmatched bases: 7. Germline values: CDR1 LNHDA, CDR2 SQIVND (reference sequence). The CDR3 extends over 18 amino acids. The CDR3 DNA sequence: TGTGCCAGTAGTATAGATCTATGGGGGACTAGCGGGAGCTACGAGCAGTACTTC. Translating it yields CASSIDLWGTSGSYEQYF.

V is TRBV27 and J is TRBJ2-7; TRBD2 is a possible D gene (6 bases). Per the germline V gene, CDR1 is MNHEY and CDR2 is SMNVEV (reference sequence). This CDR3 has 14 amino acids. The V gene lost 4 bases and the J gene lost 6 bases, with 16 bases spanning the gap. CDR3 loop: CASSSPRLDAEQYF. CDR3 nucleotide sequence: TGTGCCAGCAGTTCGCCCCGACTAGACGCCGAGCAGTACTTC.